This TCR beta chain was recovered during a study of cytomegalovirus exposure and HLA in healthy donors. Nominally healthy donors were sampled, though unrecorded immune exposures were likely. Only one count was recorded for this clone. Its antigen is currently unknown. Overall study findings and caveats: In a later analysis, V- and J-gene trimming of beta chains associated with a DCLRE1C missense variant, replicated independently.

Trimming removed 9 bases from V and 4 bases from J, with 15 bases in between. The CDR3 is 13 residues long. CDR1 and CDR2 (germline): MGHDK, SYGVNS. 60 Vbeta and 13 Jbeta primers were used in PCR. The data were produced by immunoSEQ multiplex PCR, yet TCRdb's version contains in-frame clones alone and is incomplete. This sample carries 200,000 or so clones, around 79% of them seen once, and the ten largest clones take about 0.37%. The chain recombines TRBV25-1 with TRBJ1-2; D remains ambiguous. The source material was PBMCs. The TCR originated in a male donor in good health and CMV-seropositive. CDR3 sequence (DNA): TGTGCCAGTACCCAGGAAAGTAGCTATGGCTACACCTTC. Translating gives CASTQESSYGYTF.